Following are 5 T cell receptor beta chains from one sample sequenced in a study of control samples from healthy donors and cancer patients. Profiled with immunoSEQ multiplex PCR; TCRdb holds only in-frame clones, not every one. The table records 130,000 or so clones, 70% to 90% of them present only once. The sample taken for sequencing was blood. The receptor source for this set is a man over 45 in good health.

This clone turned up a few times. The chain has TRBV11-3 and TRBJ2-3; TRBD2 aligns across 9 bases. Per the germline V gene, CDR1 is SGHNT and CDR2 is YENEEA. J was trimmed by 3 bases and V by 1 base; bases with no gene match: 5. The CDR3 contains 16 residues. CDR3 coding DNA: TGTGCCAGCAGCTTAGTGGCGGGGGGGCGTACAGATACGCAGTATTTT. Translation gives CASSLVAGGRTDTQYF.

The chain recombines TRBV20-1 with TRBJ1-2; the match to TRBD1 covers 11 bases. Looked up from germline, CDR1 is DFQATT and CDR2 is SNEGSKA (reference sequence). V was pared by 3 bases and J by 4 bases, with 10 bases of the junction left unmatched. The CDR3 covers 16 residues. CDR3 sequence (DNA): TGCAGTGCTAGTGTCAATGGACAGGGGGCCAGCTATGGCTACACCTTC. Encoded protein: CSASVNGQGASYGYTF.

This sequence joins TRBV10-1 and TRBJ2-7; a possible D gene is TRBD2 (6 bases). This CDR3 contains 12 residues. Trimming shortened V by 2 bases and J by 7 bases, and 9 bases separated the two germline ends. Germline CDR1 WNHNN, CDR2 SYGVQD (reference sequence). The chain's CDR3 is CASSEQGTEQYF. The CDR3 region has the DNA TGCGCCAGCAGTGAGCAAGGGACTGAGCAGTACTTC.

This sequence joins TRBV28 and TRBJ1-6; 11 bases line up with TRBD1. In germline, CDR1 is MDHEN, CDR2 SYDVKM. With 7 bases clipped from V and 12 bases from J, the junction kept 17 bases outside the gene matches. This CDR3 region has 17 residues. The CDR3 loop is CASTPAVGTGGKLPLHF. The CDR3, as DNA: TGTGCCAGCACCCCCGCCGTGGGGACAGGGGGAAAATTACCCCTCCACTTT. The variable domain in full, with the rest retrieved from reference TRBV28 and TRBJ1-6, is DVKVTQSSRYLVKRTGEKVFLECVQDMDHENMFWYRQDPGLGLRLIYFSYDVKMKEKGDIPEGYSVSREKKERFSLILESASTNQTSMYLCASTPAVGTGGKLPLHFGNGTRLTVT.

The gene calls are TRBV6-4 and TRBJ1-5, with a tentative D call TRBD1 (5 bases). Germline V gives CDR1 MRHNA, CDR2 SNTAGT. Deletions cut 3 bases from V and 3 bases from J, with 12 bases between. The CDR3 runs 15 residues. CDR3 in DNA: TGTGCCAGCAGTGAGTGGGGCAGCTACAATCAGCCCCAGCATTTT. This sequence encodes CASSEWGSYNQPQHF.